The source of this TCR beta chain is a study of shared clonotypes between healthy human individuals. Clones were sequenced by immunoSEQ multiplex PCR, and TCRdb holds only the in-frame ones, with some missing. The data show 2 million to 2.5 million clones, approximately 94% seen once. Comment on this clone: Its antigen remains unidentified.

The study's findings and limits: Generation probabilities were higher for clonotypes shared across all four sorted-subset donors than for unshared ones.

This CDR3 has 17 residues. This TCR came from a young man in good health. The specimen was naive CD4+ T cells sorted from blood. The subset is: CD45RA+ positively selected. J is TRBJ1-5 and V is TRBV21-1. TRBV21-1 is noted as a pseudogene. The CDR3 is CASSKAGTDISNQPQHF. The CDR3 coding sequence is TGTGCCAGCAGCAAAGCGGGGACGGACATTAGCAATCAGCCCCAGCATTTT.